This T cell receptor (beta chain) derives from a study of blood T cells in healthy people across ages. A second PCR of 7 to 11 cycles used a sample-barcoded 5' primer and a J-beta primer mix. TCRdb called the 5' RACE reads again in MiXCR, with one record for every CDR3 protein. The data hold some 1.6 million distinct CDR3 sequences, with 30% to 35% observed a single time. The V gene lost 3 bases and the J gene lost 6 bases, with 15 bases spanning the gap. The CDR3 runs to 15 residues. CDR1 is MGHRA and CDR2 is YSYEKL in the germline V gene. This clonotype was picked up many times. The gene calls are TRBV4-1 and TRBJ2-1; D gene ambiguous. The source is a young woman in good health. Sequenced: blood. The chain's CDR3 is CASSHPMIRVNEQFF. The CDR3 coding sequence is TGCGCCAGCAGCCACCCTATGATCCGAGTCAATGAGCAGTTCTTC.